The T cell receptor (beta chain) described here comes from a study of radiation and T cells in renal cell carcinoma. CDR1 and CDR2 from the germline V gene are LNHDA and SQIVND (reference sequence). The germline V and J ends were trimmed by 3 bases and 7 bases, with 15 bases remaining between them. CDR3 length equals 14 residues. A single count supports this clone. Its antigen is unknown. Here immunoSEQ multiplex PCR was the method, and the copy in TCRdb shows in-frame clones only, minus some. The table includes about 58,000 clones, around 77% detected once. Study outcomes and limitations: Top tumor clonotypes rose in blood 2 weeks post-radiation, then contracted.

The time point is: blood 2 weeks post-SBRT. The treatment denotes: 15 Gy SBRT to primary tumor, nephrectomy 4 weeks later. Radiation-treated patients gave blood at baseline, week 2 and week 4. The patient's renal cell carcinoma had clear cell pathology. The specimen was blood, collected from a patient whose treatment included radiotherapy and nephrectomy. The source is a man between 60 and 70 years old with renal cell carcinoma. The rearrangement links TRBV19 to TRBJ1-2, with D possibly TRBD1 on 5 matching bases. CDR3 residues: CASSIWQGGSGYTF. The CDR3 coding sequence is TGTGCCAGTAGTATCTGGCAGGGCGGGAGTGGCTACACCTTC.